In this sample, the clone carrying this T cell receptor (beta chain) turned up once. This entry belongs to a study of blood T cell repertoires in COVID-19. Study summary: Acute and convalescent COVID-19 samples came from the United States, Italy and Spain.

Assay: immunoSEQ multiplex PCR; the TCRdb copy retains only in-frame clones and omits some. This table has approximately 140,000 clones, approximately 90% appearing once. The CDR3 runs 19 residues. From germline, CDR1 is SGHDN and CDR2 FVKESK. J was trimmed by 5 bases and V by 5 bases; bases with no gene match: 22. This TCR derives from a man aged 65 to 85 with active COVID-19. The rearrangement uses TRBV14 and TRBJ1-2, with 8 bases lining up with TRBD1. Material: peripheral blood. CDR3 sequence: CASSEKSPPPDRGRYGYTF. The CDR3 nucleotides are TGTGCCAGCAGCGAAAAGTCCCCCCCTCCTGACAGGGGACGATATGGCTACACCTTC.